This TCR beta chain was captured in a study of cytomegalovirus exposure and HLA in healthy donors. Deletions cut 4 bases from V and 1 base from J, with 15 bases between. Per germline, CDR1 SGHRS and CDR2 YFSETQ. CDR3 length: 15 amino acids. Sequencing was performed with immunoSEQ multiplex PCR; in TCRdb, only in-frame clones are kept and a portion is missing. This repertoire shows fewer than 250,000 clones, around 86% found once; its top ten account for about 2%. Sequencing used PBMCs. The sequence was collected from a woman aged 18-35 years in good health and CMV-seropositive. The rearrangement joins TRBV5-1 to TRBJ2-7, with no clear D. CDR3 protein: CASSPGRHPSYEQYF. CDR3 DNA sequence: TGCGCCAGCAGCCCCGGCCGACACCCTTCCTACGAGCAGTACTTC. Looking up the rest from reference TRBV5-1 and TRBJ2-7 gives the full variable domain: KAGVTQTPRYLIKTRGQQVTLSCSPISGHRSVSWYQQTPGQGLQFLFEYFSETQRNKGNFPGRFSGRQFSNSRSEMNVSTLELGDSALYLCASSPGRHPSYEQYFGPGTRLTVT.